These 24 T cell receptor beta chains came from one sample sequenced in a study of Tregs in tolerant kidney transplant recipients. Related graft donors supplied nonmyeloablative bone marrow transplants, and mixed chimerism was transient. The method was immunoSEQ multiplex PCR; TCRdb's version includes in-frame clones alone and lacks a portion of them. Recorded here are tens of thousands of clones; the top ten clones represent less than 2%. The material sequenced was CD4+ T cells from blood (PBMCs), taken 24 months after the transplant. The receptors derive from a human patient who received a combined kidney and bone marrow transplant. A subset of T cells may come from the graft donor.

Concerning this clone: The read terminates 3 residues ahead of where the CDR3 ends, so the germline J gene completes it. This sequence joins TRBV30 and TRBJ2-1, with D perhaps matching TRBD1 (5 bases). Trimming removed 1 base at V and 0 bases at J, with 13 bases between. CDR1 and CDR2 (germline): GTSNPN, SVGIG (reference sequence). This CDR3 region has 16 residues. The CDR3 protein is CAWSAPWGSSYNEQFF. The part of the CDR3 DNA that was read is TGTGCCTGGAGTGCCCCATGGGGCAGCTCCTACAATGAG.

On this clone: The CDR3 end falls 3 residues outside the read, so it is completed with the germline J gene. The gene calls are TRBV18 and TRBJ2-3; TRBD2 matches 9 bases. This CDR3 comprises 18 residues. Germline trimming cut 6 bases from V and 7 bases from J; bases unmatched to any gene: 20. Germline V gives CDR1 KGHSH, CDR2 LQKENI. The sequenced part of the CDR3 DNA is TGTGCCAGCTCCCGCGCCCCAAATCTAGCGGGATATTACAATACG. It specifies CASSRAPNLAGYYNT. The entire CDR3 is CASSRAPNLAGYYNTQYF.

Of note for this clone: The read stops 3 residues short of the end of the CDR3; the missing end is completed from the germline J gene. This chain links TRBV2 with TRBJ1-4; D is undetermined. Germline CDR1 reads SNHLY; CDR2 reads FYNNEI. The CDR3 is 15 residues long. Trimming took off 6 bases at V and 6 bases at J, with 17 bases between the two ends. The CDR3 DNA, read in part, is TGTGCCAGCAGCTTCCAACGCCGCGGTGATGAAAAA. Protein sequence: CASSFQRRGDEK. The full CDR3 protein reads CASSFQRRGDEKLFF.

Points on this clone: Read sequence stops 3 residues before the CDR3 end, and the germline J gene provides the missing end. J is TRBJ2-3 and V is TRBV29-1; maybe TRBD1 (5 bases). Germline CDR1 is SQVTM and CDR2 is ANQGSEA. This CDR3 comprises 14 residues. Trimming stripped 3 bases from V and 3 bases from J, with 13 bases between. The CDR3 loop is CSVDLTGVTDTQYF. The sequenced CDR3 bases are TGCAGCGTTGATCTTACAGGCGTGACAGATACG.

Regarding this clone: The read terminates 3 residues ahead of where the CDR3 ends, so the germline J gene completes it. The rearrangement uses TRBV7-2 and TRBJ2-3; possibly TRBD2 for D (6 bases). The V end lost 1 base, the J end lost 0 bases, and 8 bases lay between the germline ends. Germline lookup yields CDR1 SGHTA and CDR2 FQGNSA. The CDR3 totals 15 residues. The covered CDR3 bases are TGTGCCAGCAGCTTAGTAAGCGGGAGCACAGATACG. Translating gives CASSLVSGSTDT. In full, the CDR3 is CASSLVSGSTDTQYF. The full variable domain, rest sourced from reference TRBV7-2 and TRBJ2-3, is GAGVSQSPSNKVTEKGKDVELRCDPISGHTALYWYRQSLGQGLEFLIYFQGNSAPDKSGLPSDRFSAERTGGSVSTLTIQRTQQEDSAVYLCASSLVSGSTDTQYFGPGTRLTVL.

For this clone: With the read ending 3 residues before the CDR3 end, the germline J gene is used to fill in that end. V gene TRBV5-4 combines with J gene TRBJ2-4; 9 nucleotides align to TRBD1. J was trimmed by 1 base and V by 4 bases; bases with no gene match: 3. The CDR3 consists of 15 residues. Germline CDR1 SGHNT, CDR2 YYREEE (reference sequence). The covered CDR3 bases are TGTGCCAGCAGCAGGACAGGGGAGGCCAAAAACATT. Protein sequence: CASSRTGEAKNI. The full CDR3 protein reads CASSRTGEAKNIQYF.

For this clone: The read ends 3 residues before the CDR3 terminus; that terminus is restored from the germline J gene. This rearrangement joins TRBV4-1 to TRBJ1-1, with D possibly being TRBD1 (5 bases). The V end was cut by 4 bases, the J end by 6 bases, with 18 bases between. This CDR3 is 15 amino acids long. Germline V gene lookup returns CDR1 MGHRA and CDR2 YSYEKL. The CDR3 region is CASSPGEQRGPEAFF. Incomplete CDR3 DNA: TGCGCCAGCAGCCCCGGAGAACAGCGGGGCCCTGAA.

For this clone: The read halts 3 residues ahead of the CDR3 end, with the missing end drawn from the germline J gene. This chain uses TRBV2 with TRBJ2-1; D uncertain. Trimming stripped 7 bases from V and 2 bases from J, with 9 bases between. Germline V CDR1 and CDR2: SNHLY, FYNNEI. The CDR3 has 13 residues. The CDR3 sequence: CASTPDTYNEQFF. CDR3 DNA (partial): TGTGCCAGCACCCCCGACACCTACAATGAG.

In the case of this clone: The sequence runs out 3 residues before the end of the CDR3; the remainder is reconstructed from the germline J gene. The chain is built from TRBV18 and TRBJ1-2, with no clear D. The CDR3 runs 14 residues. CDR1 is KGHSH and CDR2 is LQKENI in the germline V gene. Between the trimmed V and J ends, which lost 6 bases and 5 bases, there was a span of 16 bases. This CDR3 is CASSPYDTIYGYTF. Incomplete CDR3 DNA: TGTGCCAGCTCCCCATACGACACGATATATGGC. Full variable domain (remainder filled in from reference TRBV18 and TRBJ1-2): NAGVMQNPRHLVRRRGQEARLRCSPMKGHSHVYWYRQLPEEGLKFMVYLQKENIIDESGMPKERFSAEFPKEGPSILRIQQVVRGDSAAYFCASSPYDTIYGYTFGSGTRLTVV.

Comments on this clone: The CDR3 goes on 3 residues after the read ends, and that part is filled in from the germline J gene. J is TRBJ2-7 and V is TRBV5-1; TRBD1 aligns across 8 bases. The CDR3 length is 14 residues. Germline V gene lookup returns CDR1 SGHRS and CDR2 YFSETQ. Trimming at V came to 2 bases and at J to 5 bases, leaving 6 bases not matched to a gene. CDR3 sequence reads: CASSFGQGKDEQYF. CDR3 DNA (partial): TGCGCCAGCAGCTTCGGACAGGGAAAGGACGAG.

Of note for this clone: Coverage ceases 3 residues before the CDR3 finishes, and the germline J gene fills in the end. V usage is TRBV29-1 and J usage is TRBJ1-1; D perhaps matches TRBD1 (6 bases). Germline-derived CDR1 and CDR2 are SQVTM and ANQGSEA. CDR3 length: 12 amino acids. Deletions cut 5 bases from V and 4 bases from J, with 11 bases between. The part of the CDR3 DNA that was read is TGCAGCGTTCAGGGGCGGTTCACTGAA. It is translated as CSVQGRFTE. The whole CDR3 region reads CSVQGRFTEAFF.

In the case of this clone: Coverage ceases 3 residues before the CDR3 finishes, and the germline J gene fills in the end. This chain uses TRBV20-1 with TRBJ1-1, with a weak D call TRBD1 (6 bases). V gave up 3 bases and J gave up 3 bases, with 17 bases separating them. The germline CDR1 and CDR2 sequences are DFQATT and SNEGSKA (reference sequence). CDR3 length: 15 residues. CDR3 bases read: TGCAGTGCTAGTCCCTGGGAGGGGGGGGACACTGAA. Residues: CSASPWEGGDTE. The entire CDR3 protein reads CSASPWEGGDTEAFF.

Points on this clone: The CDR3 end is not reached by the read, which stops 3 residues before it; the germline J gene fills it in. This chain links TRBV20-1 with TRBJ2-1, with 9 bases fitting TRBD2. Germline V lookup: CDR1 DFQATT, CDR2 SNEGSKA (reference sequence). This CDR3 region has 14 residues. V dropped 4 bases and J dropped 8; count of bases not matched to a gene: 9. Partial CDR3 DNA: TGCAGTGCTATACCGGGGACTAGCATGGATGAG. Translated: CSAIPGTSMDE. The full CDR3 protein reads CSAIPGTSMDEQFF.

Note on this clone: The read ends 3 residues before the CDR3 terminus; that terminus is restored from the germline J gene. V gene TRBV19 combines with J gene TRBJ1-3, with D unresolved. The CDR3 runs to 15 residues. Germline loops: CDR1 LNHDA, CDR2 SQIVND (reference sequence). The V gene lost 10 bases and the J gene lost 2 bases, with 18 bases spanning the gap. CDR3 protein: CAKSYNNSPGNTIYF. The CDR3 DNA, read in part, is TGTGCCAAATCTTATAATAATTCTCCTGGAAACACC.

Comments on this clone: The sequenced fragment ends 3 residues before the CDR3 boundary, so the rest is inferred from the germline J gene. The V gene is TRBV5-1, the J gene TRBJ2-3, with TRBD2 matching 8 bases. V lost 0 bases and J lost 0; bases outside the gene matches: 6. Germline assignment: CDR1 SGHRS and CDR2 YFSETQ. The CDR3 is made up of 17 amino acids. The CDR3: CASSLGLAGSSTDTQYF. CDR3 DNA (partial): TGCGCCAGCAGCTTGGGATTAGCGGGATCTAGCACAGATACG. Looking up the rest from reference TRBV5-1 and TRBJ2-3 gives the full variable domain: KAGVTQTPRYLIKTRGQQVTLSCSPISGHRSVSWYQQTPGQGLQFLFEYFSETQRNKGNFPGRFSGRQFSNSRSEMNVSTLELGDSALYLCASSLGLAGSSTDTQYFGPGTRLTVL.

Worth noting for this clone: The read comes to an end 3 residues before the CDR3 does, leaving the germline J gene to fill in the end. This chain joins TRBV11-2 and TRBJ1-2; possible D gene TRBD1, 5 bases. The CDR3 loop spans 15 amino acids. Trimming took 0 bases from V and 6 from J, leaving 14 bases between them. The germline gives CDR1 SGHAT, CDR2 FQNNGV. CDR3 DNA (partial): TGTGCCAGCAGCTTAGAACCAGGGCTTTCCAATGGC. Translated: CASSLEPGLSNG. The entire CDR3 reads CASSLEPGLSNGYTF.

With respect to this clone: The read stops 3 residues short of the end of the CDR3; the missing end is completed from the germline J gene. The rearrangement joins TRBV20-1 to TRBJ2-7; 7 bases fit TRBD1. The germline CDR1 and CDR2 sequences are DFQATT and SNEGSKA (reference sequence). CDR3 length: 15 amino acids. V dropped 4 bases and J dropped 2; count of bases not matched to a gene: 11. CDR3 DNA, as far as it was read: TGCAGTGCTATGCCGGGACAGAAGGGGACCTACGAG. It specifies CSAMPGQKGTYE. The full CDR3 protein reads CSAMPGQKGTYEQYF.

Worth noting for this clone: The CDR3 goes on 3 residues after the read ends, and that part is filled in from the germline J gene. V gene TRBV7-2 combines with J gene TRBJ2-7; 8 nucleotides align to TRBD1. V was pared by 5 bases and J by 2 bases, with 8 bases of the junction left unmatched. Germline CDR1 SGHTA, CDR2 FQGNSA. The CDR3 spans 15 residues. The CDR3 sequence is CASSNAGQVTYEQYF. Partial CDR3 DNA: TGTGCCAGCAGCAATGCGGGACAGGTGACCTACGAG.

Remarks on this clone: The read ends 3 residues shy of where the CDR3 ends; the end is completed using the germline J gene. The chain couples TRBV5-1 to TRBJ2-3; tentative D call: TRBD1 (5 bases). This CDR3 spans 13 amino acids. CDR1 SGHRS and CDR2 YFSETQ come from the germline V gene. With 4 bases removed from V and 7 bases from J, the gap between germline ends came to 13 bases. The CDR3 DNA, read in part, is TGCGCCAGCAGCCCTCAGGGCAGCCATACG. Translating it yields CASSPQGSHT. The full-length CDR3 reads as CASSPQGSHTQYF.

Regarding this clone: The CDR3 goes on 3 residues after the read ends, and that part is filled in from the germline J gene. The genes are TRBV7-2 and TRBJ2-3, with 7 nucleotides matching TRBD2. V lost 5 bases to trimming and J lost 0 bases; unmatched junction nucleotides: 5. The CDR3 contains 15 residues. Germline V CDR1 and CDR2: SGHTA, FQGNSA. CDR3 residues: CASSILASSTDTQYF. Incomplete CDR3 DNA: TGTGCCAGCAGCATACTAGCGTCTAGCACAGATACG. Together with reference TRBV7-2 and TRBJ2-3, the CDR3 gives the full variable domain: GAGVSQSPSNKVTEKGKDVELRCDPISGHTALYWYRQSLGQGLEFLIYFQGNSAPDKSGLPSDRFSAERTGGSVSTLTIQRTQQEDSAVYLCASSILASSTDTQYFGPGTRLTVL.

As for this clone: The CDR3 goes on 3 residues after the read ends, and that part is filled in from the germline J gene. The chain couples TRBV6-2 or TRBV6-3 to TRBJ2-7; D is perhaps TRBD2 (6 bases). Trimming took 6 bases from V and 1 from J, leaving 16 bases between them. Germline CDR1 is MNHEY and CDR2 is SVGEGT. The CDR3 consists of 15 residues. The CDR3 DNA, read in part, is TGTGCCAGCAGGATCCCCCGGGACTGGTCCTACGAG. Translation: CASRIPRDWSYE. The entire CDR3 is CASRIPRDWSYEQYF.

The CDR3 reads CASSPPQREKLFF. Partial CDR3 DNA: TGTGCCAGCTCACCACCACAAAGGGAAAAA. The chain uses TRBV18 and TRBJ1-4; unclear D gene. The read is 3 residues too short to cover the CDR3 end, so that end is filled in from the germline J gene. Germline V lookup: CDR1 KGHSH, CDR2 LQKENI. This CDR3 contains 13 residues. Trimming took 0 bases from V and 8 from J, leaving 7 bases between them.

With regard to this clone: The missing CDR3 end, 3 residues past where the read stops, is filled in from the germline J gene. V usage is TRBV6-2 or TRBV6-3 and J usage is TRBJ2-5; 9 bases line up with TRBD1. The CDR3 is 16 residues long. CDR1 and CDR2 (germline): MNHEY, SVGEGT. J was trimmed by 4 bases and V by 2 bases; bases with no gene match: 8. CDR3 DNA, as far as it was read: TGTGCCAGCAGTTACGACGCGGGACAGGGACCAGAGACC. It is translated as CASSYDAGQGPET. The full CDR3 protein is CASSYDAGQGPETQYF.

Remarks on this clone: With the read ending 3 residues before the CDR3 end, the germline J gene is used to fill in that end. The chain has TRBV7-9 and TRBJ2-2, with 8 bases aligning to TRBD2. Germline V gene lookup returns CDR1 SEHNR and CDR2 FQNEAQ (reference sequence). This CDR3 is built from 15 residues. V gave up 6 bases and J gave up 3 bases; unmatched junction bases: 6. The sequenced part of the CDR3 DNA is TGTGCCAGCAGACGGCGGGGGGTCGACACCGGGGAG. Residues: CASRRRGVDTGE. The whole CDR3 is CASRRRGVDTGELFF.